The rows below give T cell receptor beta chains drawn from one sample of a study of memory CD4+ T cells and cytomegalovirus serostatus. The data were produced by immunoSEQ multiplex PCR, yet TCRdb's version contains in-frame clones alone and is incomplete. In the table there are approximately 40,000 clones, around 80% of which are singletons. The sample comprised memory CD4+ T cells from blood. All receptors derive from an adult in good health and CMV-seronegative. CDR3s include the opening cysteine and the closing phenylalanine or tryptophan. The size field is filled for only some rows; it gives once, few, many or a size class.

CASSQGHRNTEAFF TRBJ1-1 - TRBV5-1
CASSLSGTGGSEQYF TRBJ2-7 few TRBV6-5
CASSLDSSGYGYTF TRBJ1-2 - TRBV5-1
CATSSVEGGYTF TRBJ1-2 - TRBV15
CASQFSGTGNEKLFF TRBJ1-4 - TRBV2
CASSVTGGYADTIYF TRBJ1-3 - TRBV7-9
CASSHPFQETQYF TRBJ2-5 - TRBV4-1
CASSATGLSTGELFF TRBJ2-2 - TRBV2
CASNTGTSGQETQYF TRBJ2-5 - TRBV19
CASSLVAGGRNEQFF TRBJ2-1 - TRBV5-8
CASTPWGEETQYF TRBJ2-5 - TRBV28
CATSPPGGRYEQYF TRBJ2-7 few TRBV15
CASSLEGQGTPQHF TRBJ1-5 - TRBV5-1
CASMRTGGYNSPLHF TRBJ1-6 - TRBV6-1
CASRAGTGELFF TRBJ2-2 - TRBV5-1
CASSLGQLATNEKLFF TRBJ1-4 - TRBV11-2
CASSDGGEQYF TRBJ2-7 - TRBV5-1
CASSELGQVGGYTF TRBJ1-2 - TRBV2
CASSLGGHQETQYF TRBJ2-5 - TRBV5-6
CASSPGTGSNQPQHF TRBJ1-5 - TRBV28
CASSTPRGVTRNTEAFF TRBJ1-1 few TRBV11-3
CASSTRATGVGGYTF TRBJ1-2 - TRBV2
CASRSTGNQPQHF TRBJ1-5 - TRBV2
CASSYYPSTSPHGYTF TRBJ1-2 - TRBV27
CASSVGVYGNQPQHF TRBJ1-5 - TRBV6-1
CASSLTSRVKGYTF TRBJ1-2 few TRBV5-4
CASSGGGTGHWETQYF TRBJ2-5 - TRBV2
CASSDGRESPYNEQFF TRBJ2-1 - TRBV2
CASSESFYEQYF TRBJ2-7 - TRBV10-1
CASGIDTLYSNQPQHF TRBJ1-5 few TRBV12-5
CASRPLNRDLTDTQYF TRBJ2-3 few TRBV5-6
CASSLKLSATGNEQFF TRBJ2-1 - TRBV11-3
CASSEPYPQPQHF TRBJ1-5 once TRBV6-6
CASSGQGKYEQYF TRBJ2-7 - TRBV25-1
CASSLNRNEKLFF TRBJ1-4 - TRBV7-9
CASNLIRRNQPQHF TRBJ1-5 - TRBV28
CASSQVQGYSNQPQHF TRBJ1-5 - TRBV4-2